The T cell receptor (beta chain) under discussion was sequenced for a study of T cells in Graves' hyperthyroidism and ophthalmopathy. Whole-study findings and limits: Blood shared most expanded thyroid clonotypes above 0.001.

Subjects aged 18 to 65 presented with newly diagnosed hyperthyroidism of less than 2 months' duration. On the basis of clinical symptoms, serum thyroxine and TRAb, thyroid ultrasound and orbital computed tomography, diagnoses were made. The CDR3 regions of TCR beta were amplified from RNA transcripts. HTBI primers were employed in a first-round RT-PCR of the TCR CDR3. MiXCR, applied by TCRdb to the multiplex PCR reads, yields one record per CDR3 protein. Among about 290,000 distinct CDR3 sequences, approximately 16% were seen once, and the ten largest hold around 31%. A word on this clonotype: Its antigen is not identified.

The CDR3 extends over 15 amino acids. Germline V gene data show CDR1 as DFQATT and CDR2 as SNEGSKA (reference sequence). Deletions cut 6 bases from V and 0 bases from J, with 15 bases between. This chain links TRBV20-1 with TRBJ2-1; maybe TRBD2 (5 bases). The receptor comes from a woman between 45 and 65 years old with Graves' hyperthyroidism that later progressed to Graves' ophthalmopathy. What was sequenced was blood. The CDR3 DNA follows: TGCAGTGCGAGGGTAGTGGGAAGCTCCTACAATGAGCAGTTCTTC. Translated, it gives CSARVVGSSYNEQFF.